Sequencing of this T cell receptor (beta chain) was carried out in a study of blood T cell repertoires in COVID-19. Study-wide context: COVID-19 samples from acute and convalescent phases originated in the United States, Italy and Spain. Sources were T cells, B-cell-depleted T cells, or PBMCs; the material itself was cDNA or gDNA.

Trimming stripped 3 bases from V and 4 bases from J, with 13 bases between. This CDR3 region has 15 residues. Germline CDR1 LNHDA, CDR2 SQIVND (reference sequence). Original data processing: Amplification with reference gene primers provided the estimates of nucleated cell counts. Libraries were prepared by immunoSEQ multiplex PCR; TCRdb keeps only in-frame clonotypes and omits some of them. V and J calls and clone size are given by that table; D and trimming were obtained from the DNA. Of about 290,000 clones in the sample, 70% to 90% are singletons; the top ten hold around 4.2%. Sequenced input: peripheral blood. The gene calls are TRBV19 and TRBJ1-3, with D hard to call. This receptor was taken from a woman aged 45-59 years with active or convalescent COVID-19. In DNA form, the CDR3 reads TGTGCCAGTAGTATTGTTGGAGGAGGCGGAAACACCATATATTTT. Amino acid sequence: CASSIVGGGGNTIYF.